The 13 T cell receptor beta chains in this list originate from one sample, sequenced in a study of response to subunit inactivated influenza vaccine. TCRdb reprocessed the RT-PCR reads via MiXCR and lists one record per CDR3 protein. Among about 300,000 distinct CDR3 sequences listed, 20% to 25% were seen once. Sequencing used PBMCs from blood, obtained about 19 months after vaccination. Receptors were obtained from a man between 45 and 75 years old who received an inactivated influenza vaccine.

In its sample, this clonotype was seen a few times. This chain joins TRBV7-9 and TRBJ1-4; D remains unclear. The germline gives CDR1 SEHNR, CDR2 FQNEAQ (reference sequence). V was cut by 5 bases and J by 6 bases, with 10 bases left in between. The CDR3 totals 13 residues. The CDR3: CASSPIGHEKLFF. In DNA form, the CDR3 reads TGTGCCAGCAGCCCAATCGGACATGAAAAACTGTTTTTT.

This clonotype was counted only a few times. V and J are TRBV29-1 and TRBJ2-5, with D possibly matching TRBD1 (6 bases). CDR1 and CDR2 (germline): SQVTM, ANQGSEA. Trimming removed 1 base from V and 2 bases from J, with 11 bases in between. This CDR3 has 14 amino acids. Written as DNA, the CDR3 is TGCAGCGTTGAAGTTACCAGGGGTCAAGAGACCCAGTACTTC. Translated, it gives CSVEVTRGQETQYF. Filled out from reference TRBV29-1 and TRBJ2-5, the complete variable domain reads SAVISQKPSRDICQRGTSLTIQCQVDSQVTMMFWYRQQPGQSLTLIATANQGSEATYESGFVIDKFPISRPNLTFSTLTVSNMSPEDSSIYLCSVEVTRGQETQYFGPGTRLLVL.

This chain connects TRBV20-1 to TRBJ2-7, with TRBD2 matching over 11 bases. This CDR3 comprises 15 residues. Germline lookup yields CDR1 DFQATT and CDR2 SNEGSKA (reference sequence). Trimming at V came to 6 bases and at J to 4 bases, leaving 11 bases not matched to a gene. The CDR3 bases are TGCAGTGCCCGCTCCACTAGCGGGAGTACTTACGAGCAGTACTTC. The encoded protein is CSARSTSGSTYEQYF.

V and J are TRBV7-2 and TRBJ1-1; D not certain. With 4 bases removed from V and 5 bases from J, the gap between germline ends came to 11 bases. CDR1 and CDR2 from the germline V gene are SGHTA and FQGNSA. The CDR3 sequence is 13 residues long. In DNA, the CDR3 is TGTGCCAGCAGCTCCGGACGAGAAACTGAAGCTTTCTTT. This codes for CASSSGRETEAFF.

This chain connects TRBV20-1 to TRBJ2-1, with TRBD2 matching over 11 bases. The germline V gene has CDR1 DFQATT and CDR2 SNEGSKA (reference sequence). The V gene end was trimmed by 5 bases and the J gene end by 9 bases; junction bases not matched to a gene: 9. The CDR3 runs to 14 residues. The CDR3, as DNA: TGCAGTGCTTTCCCGGGACTAGCGGCGGGTGAGCAGTTCTTC. Translation: CSAFPGLAAGEQFF.

This clonotype has a count of ten or more. This sequence joins TRBV5-1 and TRBJ1-2; weak D call: TRBD1 (5 bases). The germline V gene has CDR1 SGHRS and CDR2 YFSETQ. The CDR3 loop spans 15 amino acids. Deletions cut 1 base from V and 3 bases from J, with 13 bases between. The DNA for the CDR3 is TGCGCCAGCAGCTTGACCGGGACTGAGGACTATGGCTACACCTTC. Residues: CASSLTGTEDYGYTF.

This clonotype showed up just a few times. J is TRBJ2-2 and V is TRBV14, with D hard to call. The CDR3 runs to 15 residues. Trimming pared 3 bases from V and 4 bases from J, leaving 12 bases between. The germline V gene encodes CDR1 SGHDN and CDR2 FVKESK. The CDR3 nucleotides read TGTGCCAGCAGCCAGGCCAAAATTTCCACCGGGGAGCTGTTTTTT. This sequence encodes CASSQAKISTGELFF. Variable domain in full (rest from reference TRBV14 and TRBJ2-2): EAGVTQFPSHSVIEKGQTVTLRCDPISGHDNLYWYRRVMGKEIKFLLHFVKESKQDESGMPNNRFLAERTGGTYSTLKVQPAELEDSGVYFCASSQAKISTGELFFGEGSRLTVL.

The table lists this clonotype with a few counts. The CDR3 loop is CASSETNQPQHF. The CDR3, as DNA: TGTGCCAGCAGTGAGACTAATCAGCCCCAGCATTTT. This rearrangement joins TRBV2 to TRBJ1-5; D is unresolved. Trimming pared 3 bases from V and 4 bases from J, leaving 4 bases between. The germline CDR1 and CDR2 sequences are SNHLY and FYNNEI. The length of the CDR3 is 12 residues.

The genes are TRBV7-8 and TRBJ2-1; 7 bases are shared with TRBD1. The CDR3 is 16 amino acids. From germline, CDR1 is SGHVS and CDR2 FQNEAQ. Trimming removed 3 bases from V and 4 bases from J; junction bases left unmatched: 9. CDR3 coding DNA: TGTGCCAGCAGCTTTCGGTCGGGACAGAGATACAATGAGCAGTTCTTC. Its translation is CASSFRSGQRYNEQFF.

The rearrangement uses TRBV3-1 and TRBJ2-7; the match to TRBD1 covers 8 bases. V lost 6 bases and J lost 4; bases outside the gene matches: 11. Per germline, CDR1 LGHDT and CDR2 YNNKEL (reference sequence). The CDR3 runs to 15 residues. The CDR3 region has the DNA TGTGCCAGCAGAGGCCGGACAGGGTCTTCGTACGAGCAGTACTTC. Its protein is CASRGRTGSSYEQYF.

This clonotype turned up a few times. The CDR3 coding sequence is TGTGCCAGCAGCCTAAGGGCATCAGGGTTGGCAAACACCATATATTTT. Protein: CASSLRASGLANTIYF. J is TRBJ1-3 and V is TRBV7-2, with D tentatively TRBD1 (5 bases). From germline, CDR1 is SGHTA and CDR2 FQGNSA. Trimming removed 5 bases at V and 6 bases at J, with 20 bases between. The CDR3 length is 16 residues.

The V call is TRBV20-1, the J call TRBJ2-2; D remains ambiguous. Germline V gene data show CDR1 as DFQATT and CDR2 as SNEGSKA (reference sequence). The CDR3 loop spans 14 amino acids. V was cut by 3 bases and J by 0 bases, with 8 bases left in between. CDR3 sequence reads: CSASHASNTGELFF. The CDR3 DNA reads TGCAGTGCTAGTCACGCCTCGAACACCGGGGAGCTGTTTTTT.

The table lists this clonotype with many counts. J is TRBJ1-6 and V is TRBV5-1; 10 bases line up with TRBD1. The CDR3 sequence is 16 residues long. Trimming took 4 bases from V and 7 from J; bases not matched to a gene: 8. Germline V lookup: CDR1 SGHRS, CDR2 YFSETQ. The CDR3 DNA is TGCGCCAGCAGCCGTGGACAGGGGGGAGTGAATTCACCCCTCCACTTT. Its translation: CASSRGQGGVNSPLHF.